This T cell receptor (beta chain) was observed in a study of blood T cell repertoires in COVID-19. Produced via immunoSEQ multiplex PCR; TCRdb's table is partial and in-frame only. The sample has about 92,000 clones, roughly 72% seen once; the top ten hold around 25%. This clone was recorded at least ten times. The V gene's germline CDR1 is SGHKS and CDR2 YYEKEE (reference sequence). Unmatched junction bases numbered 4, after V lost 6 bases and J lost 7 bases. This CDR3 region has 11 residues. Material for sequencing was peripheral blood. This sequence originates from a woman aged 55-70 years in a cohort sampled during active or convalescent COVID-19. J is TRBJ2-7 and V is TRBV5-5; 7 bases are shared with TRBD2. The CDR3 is CASTSGGEQYF. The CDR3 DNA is TGTGCCAGCACCTCCGGGGGGGAGCAGTACTTC.